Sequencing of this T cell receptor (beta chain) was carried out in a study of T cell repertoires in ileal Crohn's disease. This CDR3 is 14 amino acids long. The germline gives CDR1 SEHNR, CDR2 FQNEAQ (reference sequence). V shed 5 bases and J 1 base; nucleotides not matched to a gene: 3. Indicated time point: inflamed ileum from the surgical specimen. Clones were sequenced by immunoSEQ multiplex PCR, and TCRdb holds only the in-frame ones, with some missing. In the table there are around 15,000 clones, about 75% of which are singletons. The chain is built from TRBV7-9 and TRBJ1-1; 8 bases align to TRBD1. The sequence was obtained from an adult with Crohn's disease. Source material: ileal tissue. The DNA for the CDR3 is TGTGCCAGCAGCACCGACAGGGGGAACACTGAAGCTTTCTTT. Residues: CASSTDRGNTEAFF.